This TCR beta chain was sequenced during a study of tumor and adjacent non-tumor tissue in lung cancer. Notes on the study in general: Patients with more diverse tumor TCRs had worse survival. Compared with tumor, normal lung showed significantly lower TCR diversity. Top 100 clones took a larger repertoire share in normal lung.

TCRbeta libraries were built with three rounds of nested PCR, modified from ARM-PCR. TCRdb processed the multiplex PCR reads anew with MiXCR; each CDR3 protein has one entry. Seen here are around 140,000 distinct CDR3 sequences, around two thirds observed once, and the top ten hold 15% to 20%. RNA was extracted from bulk tissue without any cell sorting. The sample holds many counts of this clonotype. Antigen specificity is unknown. The material sequenced was lung tumor tissue. The TCR comes from a man in his sixties with small cell lung cancer.

The CDR3 loop reads CASSVLDRGYEQYF. The CDR3 DNA reads TGTGCCAGCAGTGTCTTGGACCGCGGCTACGAGCAGTACTTC. The rearrangement joins TRBV6-6 to TRBJ2-7; no clear D. Germline loops: CDR1 MNHNY, CDR2 SVGAGI (reference sequence). The V gene lost 5 bases and the J gene lost 3 bases, with 14 bases spanning the gap. This CDR3 comprises 14 residues.